The following is a T cell receptor beta chain sequence with its context. This clonotype was recorded a few times. The target of this receptor is not known. No base qualities exist here, and no much larger clone lies one base off it. Looking up the germline V gene yields CDR1 SGHRS and CDR2 YFSETQ. From its cysteine to its phenylalanine, the CDR3 spans 13 amino acids. CDR3 DNA only is kept here, 39 bases in frame from base 1. V and J are truncated by 6 bases and 2 bases respectively, leaving an intervening sequence of 11 bases. This sample is drawn from a study of T-cell reconstitution after alpha-beta-depleted transplantation in children (TCRdb year 2016). Background on the whole study: Using TCR repertoire profiling, the study quantitatively followed how T-cell immune reconstitution unfolded in children after TCRalphabeta/CD19-depleted allogeneic hematopoietic cell transplantation.

The library was generated by PCR. The instrument was an Illumina HiSeq 2500. TCR libraries were prepared with molecular barcoding, using unique molecular identifiers to normalize TCRbeta repertoire quantification. TCRdb's own reprocessing of the public reads used fastp at Q25 and MiXCR and kept productive beta chains. Each CDR3 protein gets just one entry, which takes the most common genes and DNA from the rows behind it. This sample holds nearly 400,000 distinct CDR3 sequences; roughly 22% were observed only once. 3.5% to 4% of the sample is held by the ten biggest clonotypes. The chain is made from TRBV5-1 and TRBJ1-1; the D segment cannot be called with confidence. The sequences come from PBMCs from the stem cell graft donor, collected from the stem cell graft. The receptor was derived from a human donor who donated a stem cell graft to a child with acute myeloid leukemia. The CDR3 amino acid sequence is: CASNFGENTEAFF. Here is the DNA: TGCGCCAGCAACTTCGGGGAAAACACTGAAGCTTTCTTT. Full variable domain (CDR3 extended with the reference TRBV5-1 and TRBJ1-1 proteins): KAGVTQTPRYLIKTRGQQVTLSCSPISGHRSVSWYQQTPGQGLQFLFEYFSETQRNKGNFPGRFSGRQFSNSRSEMNVSTLELGDSALYLCASNFGENTEAFFGQGTRLTVV.